Listed here are 2 T cell receptor beta chains from one sample, sequenced in a study of T cells after yellow fever vaccination. TCRdb independently ran MiXCR on the 5' RACE reads; one entry per CDR3 protein. The sample has just under 600,000 distinct CDR3 sequences, around an eighth seen once. Sequenced here: PBMCs, sampled on the day of the yellow fever booster vaccination. The receptors were gathered from a man aged 30-40 years who received the YFV17D yellow fever vaccine.

J is TRBJ2-1 and V is TRBV20-1; D is unresolved. Trimming pared 3 bases from V and 2 bases from J, leaving 11 bases between. Germline V gene sequence: CDR1 DFQATT, CDR2 SNEGSKA (reference sequence). The CDR3 totals 14 residues. The CDR3 sequence is CSASTGHPYNEQFF. In nucleotides, the CDR3 is TGCAGTGCTAGTACGGGCCATCCCTACAATGAGCAGTTCTTC.

This clonotype was counted a few times. V gene TRBV12-3 or TRBV12-4 combines with J gene TRBJ2-1, with D possibly being TRBD1 (5 bases). Trimming shortened V by 8 bases and J by 7 bases, and 18 bases separated the two germline ends. The CDR3 totals 14 residues. CDR3 DNA sequence: TGTGCCAGCTTCGAGGCAGGGAAAAAGAATGAGCAGTTCTTC. The encoded protein is CASFEAGKKNEQFF.